The TCR beta chain under discussion was sequenced for a study of blood T cell repertoires in COVID-19. Authors' processing steps: Estimates of nucleated cell counts were drawn from the amplification of reference gene primers. Data came from immunoSEQ multiplex PCR; TCRdb stores just in-frame clones and leaves some out. The V and J calls and clone size were taken over from that table, and D and trimming were inferred from the DNA. The sample yields 400,000 to 450,000 clones, around 89% seen once. This clone appeared once. Residents of about two dozen US areas, aged roughly 18 to 90 years, made up the participants. Participant-reported clinical history was the basis for cohort assignment. Donors of Cohort 3 who recovered were those that had two negative PCRs, clearance, or symptom resolution. The CDR3 consists of 16 residues. V lost 4 bases, J lost 0 bases, and 10 bases lay in between. Germline-derived CDR1 and CDR2 are LNHDA and SQIVND (reference sequence).

The chain recombines TRBV19 with TRBJ2-6; possible D gene TRBD1, 6 bases. The TCR originated in a man younger than 40 who had recovered from COVID-19. Material for sequencing was PBMCs or T cells enriched from blood (not recorded which). In nucleotides, the CDR3 is TGTGCCAGTAGTAACAGGGTTAACTCTGGGGCCAACGTCCTGACTTTC. Translation: CASSNRVNSGANVLTF.